The subject of this entry is one T cell receptor (beta chain). Its antigen is not known. The source of the sample is a study of T-cell memory formation after mild COVID-19. Study information: Most TCR clusters belonged to a single donor. Points from the study as a whole: Day 15 to 85 contracting clones showed balanced CD4/CD8; day 15 to 37 expanders favored CD4+. Contracting CD4+ clones lay largely in CM and EM, with CD8+ ones residing in EMRA.

The authors produced TCR alpha and TCR beta cDNA libraries with sample barcodes and UMIs by 5'RACE using constant-segment primers. TCRdb re-derived calls from the 5' RACE reads in MiXCR, one entry per CDR3 protein. The profile covers 300,000 to 350,000 distinct CDR3 sequences, with 10% to 15% appearing a single time and about a fifth taken by the ten largest. With 3 bases clipped from V and 8 bases from J, the junction kept 8 bases outside the gene matches. CDR3 length: 14 residues. Germline loops: CDR1 SEHNR, CDR2 FQNEAQ (reference sequence). The receptor's source is a man younger than 35 who had mild COVID-19 (a few samples of this study predate the infection). Cell type and time point are not known. This sequence joins TRBV7-9 and TRBJ2-3, with 7 bases lining up with TRBD1. What was sequenced was PBMCs or a T cell subset sorted from them (not recorded which). The CDR3 protein is CASSFKGASGTQYF. In DNA form, the CDR3 reads TGTGCCAGCAGCTTTAAGGGGGCGAGTGGTACGCAGTATTTT.